Below, 11 T cell receptor beta chains from the same sample are listed, as sequenced in a study of long-term antiretroviral therapy in people with HIV. Run at survey level, the immunoSEQ assay was version v3.0. Here immunoSEQ multiplex PCR was the method, and the copy in TCRdb shows in-frame clones only, minus some. The sample lists under 25,000 clones; 65% to 80% were seen once. The sample consisted of unsorted PBMCs, taken 0.5 years before starting antiretroviral therapy. The receptors shown here come from a man younger than 35 with HIV.

V gene TRBV6-1 combines with J gene TRBJ2-3; D is ambiguous. The CDR3 length is 14 residues. CDR1 and CDR2 (germline): MNHNS, SASEGT. V was pared by 8 bases and J by 6 bases, with 18 bases between. CDR3 in amino acids: CASALEGSHDTQYF. In DNA form, the CDR3 reads TGTGCCAGCGCCCTGGAAGGTTCCCATGATACGCAGTATTTT.

The chain joins TRBV6-1 to TRBJ2-7; unclear D gene. Trimming took off 6 bases at V and 4 bases at J, with 13 bases between the two ends. There are 13 residues in the CDR3. CDR1 and CDR2 (germline): MNHNS, SASEGT. This CDR3 is CASRVLGDYEQYF. The DNA for the CDR3 is TGTGCCAGCAGGGTTTTAGGAGATTACGAGCAGTACTTC.

V gene TRBV25-1 combines with J gene TRBJ1-5; D is ambiguous. Trimming cost V 3 bases and J 0 bases, with 6 bases left between them. This CDR3 comprises 14 residues. Germline V lookup: CDR1 MGHDK, CDR2 SYGVNS. CDR3 in amino acids: CASSDSYSNQPQHF. The CDR3 DNA sequence: TGTGCCAGCAGTGACAGCTATAGCAATCAGCCCCAGCATTTT.

Details on this clone: The sample contains more than one DNA sequence encoding this CDR3. J is TRBJ1-5 and V is TRBV7-8; D uncertain. Trimming took 1 base from V and 5 from J, leaving 3 bases between them. Germline CDR1 is SGHVS and CDR2 is FQNEAQ. CDR3 length: 12 amino acids. The CDR3 sequence is CASSLGDQPQHF. In nucleotides, the CDR3 is TGTGCCAGCAGCTTAGGAGATCAGCCCCAGCATTTT.

The chain combines TRBV18 with TRBJ2-1; no clear D. With 2 bases removed from V and 6 bases from J, the gap between germline ends came to 8 bases. The CDR3 sequence is 13 residues long. From germline, CDR1 is KGHSH and CDR2 LQKENI. CDR3 DNA: TGTGCCAGCTCACCAGGCTCTGGCAATGAGCAGTTCTTC. It specifies CASSPGSGNEQFF.

The chain carries TRBV27 and TRBJ1-2, with TRBD1 matching over 10 bases. Germline V gene sequence: CDR1 MNHEY, CDR2 SMNVEV (reference sequence). CDR3 length equals 14 residues. The J segment lost 6 bases and the V segment lost 6 bases, leaving 7 bases of the junction unmatched. DNA for the CDR3: TGTGCCAGCAGGGTCGGGACAGGGGACAATGGCTACACCTTC. Translation gives CASRVGTGDNGYTF.

The chain is built from TRBV27 and TRBJ2-7; 10 positions match TRBD1. After removal of 2 bases from V and 3 bases from J, the junction contained 1 base not matched to a gene. Germline V gene lookup returns CDR1 MNHEY and CDR2 SMNVEV (reference sequence). CDR3 length equals 14 residues. Written as DNA, the CDR3 is TGTGCCAGCAGTTTAGGACAGGGGGACTACGAGCAGTACTTC. Encoded protein: CASSLGQGDYEQYF.

Only one count was recorded for this clone. V and J are TRBV6-5 and TRBJ2-3; D remains ambiguous. V gave up 5 bases and J gave up 2 bases, with 11 bases separating them. There are 14 residues in the CDR3. The germline V gene encodes CDR1 MNHEY and CDR2 SVGAGI. DNA of the CDR3: TGTGCCAGCAGTACCCAGCTGCCCACAGATACGCAGTATTTT. Amino acids: CASSTQLPTDTQYF.

This clone showed up just a few times. J is TRBJ1-5 and V is TRBV27; D is uncertain. The CDR3 extends over 16 amino acids. Per germline, CDR1 MNHEY and CDR2 SMNVEV (reference sequence). Trimming stripped 2 bases from V and 6 bases from J, with 17 bases between. The CDR3 coding sequence is TGTGCCAGCAGTTTAGTCCCCCAGGAGCGCGGTCAGCCCCAGCATTTT. It translates to CASSLVPQERGQPQHF.

The V and J genes are TRBV11-2 and TRBJ2-3; D uncertain. Looked up from germline, CDR1 is SGHAT and CDR2 is FQNNGV. V was shortened by 4 bases and J by 3 bases, with 17 bases between the two germline ends. This CDR3 has 16 residues. The CDR3 sequence: CASSSTSRSGTDTQYF. CDR3 bases: TGTGCCAGCAGCTCAACTTCCAGGTCCGGGACAGATACGCAGTATTTT.

The V call is TRBV4-1, the J call TRBJ2-1, with TRBD2 identical over 11 bases. CDR3 length: 20 residues. Germline CDR1 is MGHRA and CDR2 is YSYEKL. The V and J ends lost 4 bases and 8 bases, in that order; junction bases with no gene match: 22. Written as DNA, the CDR3 is TGCGCCAGCAGCCTCTTAGCTAGCGGGAGGAATAGCCCTGAGGTTTATGAGCAGTTCTTC. This codes for CASSLLASGRNSPEVYEQFF.